This section outlines one TCR beta chain sequence together with its context. Its antigen is undetermined. Using quantitative 5'-RACE with molecular barcodes, the authors made TCR beta libraries. Each CDR3 protein gets one entry after TCRdb re-called the 5' RACE reads with MiXCR. The sample has some 700,000 distinct CDR3 sequences; 15% to 20% are singletons. The sample belongs to a study of CD8 T cells in ankylosing spondylitis. Study-level results: In reactive arthritis synovial fluid and blood, some motif variants had been reported before. A motif of fewer than ten highly homologous TCR beta variants was seen as apparently characteristic of ankylosing spondylitis blood. Disease-associated clonotypes exhibited CD8+ identity and were relatively infrequent in peripheral blood. Significant enrichment of disease-linked clones was reported in matched ankylosing spondylitis synovial fluid.

Per the germline V gene, CDR1 is DFQATT and CDR2 is SNEGSKA (reference sequence). Trimming cost V 2 bases and J 0 bases; bases outside gene matches: 3. CDR3 length: 17 residues. This TCR derives from a male donor with ankylosing spondylitis. The sample taken for sequencing was blood, either unsorted or a sorted T cell fraction (not recorded which). The chain is built from TRBV20-1 and TRBJ2-6, with TRBD2 identical over 11 bases. The CDR3 nucleotides read TGCAGTGCTAGAAGGGGGACTAGCGGCTCTGGGGCCAACGTCCTGACTTTC. Translation gives CSARRGTSGSGANVLTF.